This TCR beta chain originates from a study of shared clonotypes between healthy human individuals. Sequencing was performed with immunoSEQ multiplex PCR; in TCRdb, only in-frame clones are kept and a portion is missing. Counted here are about 500,000 clones, roughly 80% occurring once; the ten biggest clones make up around 13%. V lost 3 bases to trimming and J lost 3 bases, with 15 bases between them. Germline V gives CDR1 SGHRS, CDR2 YFSETQ. The length of the CDR3 is 16 residues. It was about 82 million PBMCs that unsorted samples used for genomic DNA. This rearrangement joins TRBV5-1 to TRBJ2-2; possibly TRBD1 or TRBD2 for D (6 bases each). Sequences were obtained from PBMCs. The sequence was collected from a middle-aged woman in good health. Some clones in this sample may be carry-over from other donors' samples. This CDR3 is CASSSGASLHTGELFF. CDR3 DNA sequence: TGCGCCAGCAGCTCGGGGGCAAGCCTGCACACCGGGGAGCTGTTTTTT.